These T cell receptor beta chains were read from a single sample in a study of beta chain features in type 1 diabetes. Sequenced by immunoSEQ multiplex PCR; TCRdb stores in-frame clones only, minus some. The sample has 95,000 to 150,000 clones; around a sixth are singletons. The sequencing input was central memory CD4+ T cells from blood. All receptors derive from a man younger than 35 with type 1 diabetes. The CDR3 runs from the conserved cysteine through the conserved F or W. D genes are given only for firm matches. For some rows the clone size is stated as once, few or many, or as a class when expanded; others skip it.

clone_size: NA; d_call: NA; v_call: TRBV7-2; j_call: TRBJ2-3; cdr3_aa: CASSPGTHSDTQYF; cdr3_nt: TGTGCCAGCAGCCCGGGGACGCATTCAGATACGCAGTATTTT
clone_size: NA; d_call: NA; v_call: TRBV5-1; j_call: TRBJ2-5; cdr3_aa: CASSLASFQETQYF; cdr3_nt: TGCGCCAGCAGCTTGGCGTCTTTCCAAGAGACCCAGTACTTC
clone_size: few; d_call: NA; v_call: TRBV7-2; j_call: TRBJ2-2; cdr3_aa: CASRERTGELFF; cdr3_nt: TGTGCCAGCAGGGAGCGGACCGGGGAGCTGTTTTTT
clone_size: few; d_call: NA; v_call: TRBV29-1; j_call: TRBJ2-5; cdr3_aa: CSVLRGGETQYF; cdr3_nt: TGCAGCGTCCTCAGGGGAGGGGAGACCCAGTACTTC
clone_size: many; d_call: NA; v_call: TRBV7-2; j_call: TRBJ2-3; cdr3_aa: CASSLGVKGSQYF; cdr3_nt: TGTGCCAGCAGCTTAGGGGTAAAAGGATCTCAGTATTTT
clone_size: many; d_call: NA; v_call: TRBV6-1; j_call: TRBJ1-5; cdr3_aa: CASSGAAGGTDQPQHF; cdr3_nt: TGTGCCAGCAGTGGAGCAGCGGGAGGGACCGATCAGCCCCAGCATTTT
clone_size: NA; d_call: NA; v_call: TRBV9; j_call: TRBJ1-6; cdr3_aa: CASSVENRTESPLHF; cdr3_nt: TGTGCCAGCAGCGTAGAGAACAGGACGGAGTCACCCCTCCACTTT
clone_size: NA; d_call: TRBD1; v_call: TRBV7-2; j_call: TRBJ2-5; cdr3_aa: CASSRQGGETQYF; cdr3_nt: TGTGCCAGCAGTCGACAGGGGGGAGAGACCCAGTACTTC
clone_size: few; d_call: NA; v_call: TRBV5-6; j_call: TRBJ2-5; cdr3_aa: CASSFGAKETQYF; cdr3_nt: TGTGCCAGCAGCTTCGGGGCCAAGGAGACCCAGTACTTC
clone_size: NA; d_call: NA; v_call: TRBV28; j_call: TRBJ2-4; cdr3_aa: CASSLERTQVIQYF; cdr3_nt: TGTGCCAGCAGTTTGGAACGGACCCAGGTCATTCAGTACTTC
clone_size: NA; d_call: NA; v_call: TRBV2; j_call: TRBJ2-3; cdr3_aa: CASTPDTSTDTQYF; cdr3_nt: TGTGCCAGCACCCCAGACACCAGCACAGATACGCAGTATTTT
clone_size: many; d_call: TRBD2; v_call: TRBV5-1; j_call: TRBJ2-1; cdr3_aa: CASSYGTSKGNEQFF; cdr3_nt: TGCGCCAGCAGTTACGGGACTAGTAAGGGCAATGAGCAGTTCTTC
clone_size: few; d_call: NA; v_call: TRBV30; j_call: TRBJ1-5; cdr3_aa: CAWSVGVLAQPQHF; cdr3_nt: TGTGCCTGGAGTGTGGGAGTGCTAGCTCAGCCCCAGCATTTT
clone_size: many; d_call: NA; v_call: TRBV20-1; j_call: TRBJ2-4; cdr3_aa: CSASARDIQYF; cdr3_nt: TGCAGTGCTAGTGCGAGAGACATTCAGTACTTC
clone_size: few; d_call: NA; v_call: TRBV11-2; j_call: TRBJ2-7; cdr3_aa: CASSLFPPASTNGNEQYF; cdr3_nt: TGTGCCAGCAGCTTATTCCCTCCGGCCTCGACCAATGGTAACGAGCAGTACTTC
clone_size: few; d_call: NA; v_call: TRBV5-1; j_call: TRBJ1-2; cdr3_aa: CASSLDLGSYYGYTF; cdr3_nt: TGCGCCAGCAGCTTGGACCTGGGGTCATACTATGGCTACACCTTC
clone_size: NA; d_call: NA; v_call: TRBV9; j_call: TRBJ2-1; cdr3_aa: CASSPRLGNEQFF; cdr3_nt: TGTGCCAGCAGCCCCCGACTAGGGAATGAGCAGTTCTTC
clone_size: few; d_call: TRBD2; v_call: TRBV28; j_call: TRBJ2-1; cdr3_aa: CASRGTRAGNEQFF; cdr3_nt: TGTGCCAGCAGGGGGACTAGAGCGGGCAATGAGCAGTTCTTC
clone_size: few; d_call: NA; v_call: TRBV5-1; j_call: TRBJ2-5; cdr3_aa: CASSFWDSGETQYF; cdr3_nt: TGCGCCAGCAGCTTCTGGGATTCTGGAGAGACCCAGTACTTC
clone_size: few; d_call: NA; v_call: TRBV29-1; j_call: TRBJ2-7; cdr3_aa: CSVEGGSYSSYEQYF; cdr3_nt: TGCAGCGTTGAAGGGGGAAGCTACAGCTCCTACGAGCAGTACTTC
clone_size: NA; d_call: NA; v_call: TRBV7-2; j_call: TRBJ2-2; cdr3_aa: CASSLALNTGELFF; cdr3_nt: TGTGCCAGCAGCTTAGCCTTGAACACCGGGGAGCTGTTTTTT
clone_size: NA; d_call: NA; v_call: TRBV7-9; j_call: TRBJ1-1; cdr3_aa: CASSAGPGNTEAFF; cdr3_nt: TGTGCCAGCAGCGCCGGCCCCGGGAACACTGAAGCTTTCTTT
clone_size: few; d_call: NA; v_call: TRBV10-3; j_call: TRBJ1-1; cdr3_aa: CAISESKSREGLAEAFF; cdr3_nt: TGTGCCATCAGTGAGTCGAAATCCAGGGAAGGGTTGGCTGAAGCTTTCTTT
clone_size: NA; d_call: NA; v_call: TRBV28; j_call: TRBJ2-3; cdr3_aa: CASSLWRGTGNTDTQYF; cdr3_nt: TGTGCCAGCAGTTTATGGAGGGGAACAGGGAACACAGATACGCAGTATTTT
clone_size: few; d_call: NA; v_call: TRBV2; j_call: TRBJ2-6; cdr3_aa: CASKPGPNVLTF; cdr3_nt: TGTGCCAGCAAACCGGGCCCTAACGTCCTGACTTTC
clone_size: NA; d_call: NA; v_call: TRBV28; j_call: TRBJ2-7; cdr3_aa: CASSLWSGSYEQYF; cdr3_nt: TGTGCCAGCAGTTTATGGTCTGGTTCCTACGAGCAGTACTTC
clone_size: NA; d_call: NA; v_call: TRBV4-3; j_call: TRBJ1-5; cdr3_aa: CASSPQTGTSGGAQHF; cdr3_nt: TGCGCCAGCAGCCCCCAAACCGGGACCTCAGGAGGGGCCCAGCATTTT
clone_size: NA; d_call: TRBD1; v_call: TRBV5-1; j_call: TRBJ1-1; cdr3_aa: CASSLATGANTEAFF; cdr3_nt: TGCGCCAGCAGCTTGGCGACAGGGGCGAACACTGAAGCTTTCTTT
clone_size: few; d_call: NA; v_call: TRBV27; j_call: TRBJ2-7; cdr3_aa: CASSLSSSGHLPYEQYF; cdr3_nt: TGTGCCAGCAGTTTATCGTCGAGCGGACATTTACCCTACGAGCAGTACTTC
clone_size: NA; d_call: NA; v_call: TRBV29-1; j_call: TRBJ2-5; cdr3_aa: CSVALSETQYF; cdr3_nt: TGCAGCGTTGCCCTCAGTGAGACCCAGTACTTC
clone_size: NA; d_call: TRBD2; v_call: TRBV13; j_call: TRBJ2-7; cdr3_aa: CASSLSGTSGSLEQYF; cdr3_nt: TGTGCCAGCAGCTTATCCGGGACTAGCGGCTCCCTCGAGCAGTACTTC
clone_size: NA; d_call: NA; v_call: TRBV5-1; j_call: TRBJ2-5; cdr3_aa: CASSVWENRETQYF; cdr3_nt: TGCGCCAGCAGTGTGTGGGAGAATCGGGAGACCCAGTACTTC
clone_size: NA; d_call: NA; v_call: TRBV18; j_call: TRBJ2-7; cdr3_aa: CASSPGFSTYEQYF; cdr3_nt: TGTGCCAGCTCACCTGGTTTTTCAACTTACGAGCAGTACTTC
clone_size: few; d_call: NA; v_call: TRBV2; j_call: TRBJ2-4; cdr3_aa: CASSERIVGLAKNIQYF; cdr3_nt: TGTGCCAGCAGTGAAAGGATCGTAGGACTAGCCAAAAACATTCAGTACTTC
clone_size: NA; d_call: TRBD2; v_call: TRBV11-2; j_call: TRBJ2-1; cdr3_aa: CASSLLAGAPSYNEQFF; cdr3_nt: TGTGCCAGCAGCTTACTAGCGGGAGCCCCCTCCTACAATGAGCAGTTCTTC
clone_size: few; d_call: NA; v_call: TRBV12-5; j_call: TRBJ2-5; cdr3_aa: CASSRDQETQYF; cdr3_nt: TGTGCTAGCTCAAGGGACCAAGAGACCCAGTACTTC
clone_size: few; d_call: NA; v_call: TRBV15; j_call: TRBJ2-5; cdr3_aa: CATSRGPKEETQYF; cdr3_nt: TGTGCCACCAGCAGAGGCCCGAAGGAAGAGACCCAGTACTTC
clone_size: NA; d_call: NA; v_call: TRBV6-6; j_call: TRBJ2-5; cdr3_aa: CASRSSIETQYF; cdr3_nt: TGTGCCAGCAGGTCCTCAATAGAGACCCAGTACTTC
clone_size: NA; d_call: NA; v_call: TRBV5-1; j_call: TRBJ2-7; cdr3_aa: CASSSQGEQYF; cdr3_nt: TGCGCCAGCAGCTCGCAGGGCGAGCAGTACTTC
clone_size: NA; d_call: NA; v_call: TRBV11-2; j_call: TRBJ2-7; cdr3_aa: CASTPSTPAYEQYF; cdr3_nt: TGTGCCAGCACCCCCTCGACGCCGGCCTACGAGCAGTACTTC
clone_size: few; d_call: TRBD1; v_call: TRBV7-2; j_call: TRBJ2-3; cdr3_aa: CASSLGNRGRADTQYF; cdr3_nt: TGTGCCAGCAGCTTAGGGAACAGGGGAAGGGCAGATACGCAGTATTTT
clone_size: NA; d_call: TRBD2; v_call: TRBV7-2; j_call: TRBJ2-4; cdr3_aa: CASSLDLAGGLNIQYF; cdr3_nt: TGTGCCAGCAGCTTAGATCTAGCGGGGGGACTAAACATTCAGTACTTC
clone_size: NA; d_call: TRBD2; v_call: TRBV4-3; j_call: TRBJ2-7; cdr3_aa: CASSQAGGRTDEQYF; cdr3_nt: TGCGCCAGCAGCCAAGCGGGGGGAAGGACTGACGAGCAGTACTTC
clone_size: few; d_call: TRBD2; v_call: TRBV2; j_call: TRBJ2-1; cdr3_aa: CASSRTSGSEYNEQFF; cdr3_nt: TGTGCCAGCAGTCGGACTAGCGGGAGTGAATACAATGAGCAGTTCTTC
clone_size: NA; d_call: NA; v_call: TRBV10-3; j_call: TRBJ1-2; cdr3_aa: CAIEDSFNYGYTF; cdr3_nt: TGTGCCATAGAGGACAGCTTTAACTATGGCTACACCTTC
clone_size: once; d_call: NA; v_call: TRBV7-9; j_call: TRBJ2-3; cdr3_aa: CASSLARIGGAITDTQYF; cdr3_nt: TGTGCCAGCAGCTTAGCTCGGATTGGCGGGGCGATCACAGATACGCAGTATTTT
clone_size: few; d_call: TRBD1; v_call: TRBV7-2; j_call: TRBJ2-5; cdr3_aa: CASSPGTGVTQYF; cdr3_nt: TGTGCCAGCAGCCCCGGGACAGGGGTGACCCAGTACTTC
clone_size: few; d_call: NA; v_call: TRBV2; j_call: TRBJ2-5; cdr3_aa: CASSEGWPGGETQYF; cdr3_nt: TGTGCCAGCAGTGAAGGCTGGCCAGGCGGGGAGACCCAGTACTTC
clone_size: many; d_call: NA; v_call: TRBV7-2; j_call: TRBJ2-1; cdr3_aa: CASSSQGTPANEQFF; cdr3_nt: TGTGCCAGCAGCTCGCAAGGGACTCCAGCTAATGAGCAGTTCTTC
clone_size: NA; d_call: TRBD1; v_call: TRBV5-1; j_call: TRBJ2-3; cdr3_aa: CASSPNGQGPTDTQYF; cdr3_nt: TGCGCCAGCAGCCCGAACGGACAGGGCCCCACAGATACGCAGTATTTT
clone_size: NA; d_call: TRBD1; v_call: TRBV7-2; j_call: TRBJ1-6; cdr3_aa: CASSLLDRPNSPLHF; cdr3_nt: TGTGCCAGCAGCCTATTGGACAGGCCTAATTCACCCCTCCACTTT
clone_size: NA; d_call: TRBD1; v_call: TRBV6-6; j_call: TRBJ2-2; cdr3_aa: CASVRQGDTGELFF; cdr3_nt: TGTGCCAGCGTCAGGCAGGGGGACACCGGGGAGCTGTTTTTT
clone_size: many; d_call: TRBD2; v_call: TRBV11-2; j_call: TRBJ2-1; cdr3_aa: CASSLRASGFTSSYNEQFF; cdr3_nt: TGTGCCAGCAGCTTAAGGGCTAGCGGGTTTACGAGCTCCTACAATGAGCAGTTCTTC
clone_size: NA; d_call: NA; v_call: TRBV4-3; j_call: TRBJ2-7; cdr3_aa: CASSQGYPSYEQYF; cdr3_nt: TGCGCCAGCAGCCAAGGATATCCCTCCTACGAGCAGTACTTC
clone_size: NA; d_call: NA; v_call: TRBV25-1; j_call: TRBJ2-5; cdr3_aa: CASRMGGQETQYF; cdr3_nt: TGTGCCAGCAGGATGGGGGGCCAAGAGACCCAGTACTTC
clone_size: NA; d_call: NA; v_call: TRBV28; j_call: TRBJ2-7; cdr3_aa: CASSSRYEQYF; cdr3_nt: TGTGCCAGCAGTTCACGCTACGAGCAGTACTTC
clone_size: NA; d_call: TRBD1; v_call: TRBV5-1; j_call: TRBJ2-7; cdr3_aa: CASSYGDREKAEQYF; cdr3_nt: TGCGCCAGCAGCTACGGGGACAGGGAGAAGGCCGAGCAGTACTTC
clone_size: many; d_call: TRBD2; v_call: TRBV7-9; j_call: TRBJ2-1; cdr3_aa: CASSLEVLAGGRNEQFF; cdr3_nt: TGTGCCAGCAGCTTAGAGGTCCTAGCGGGAGGGCGCAATGAGCAGTTCTTC
clone_size: few; d_call: TRBD2; v_call: TRBV27; j_call: TRBJ2-7; cdr3_aa: CASSFSSGSYEQYF; cdr3_nt: TGTGCCAGCAGTTTTTCTAGCGGCTCCTACGAGCAGTACTTC
clone_size: many; d_call: NA; v_call: TRBV28; j_call: TRBJ1-3; cdr3_aa: CASSPRPWSGNTIYF; cdr3_nt: TGTGCCAGCAGTCCAAGGCCTTGGTCTGGAAACACCATATATTTT